Reported below is one TCR beta chain. This entry is derived from a study of blood T cell repertoires in COVID-19. Original processing methods: Scientists estimated how many nucleated cells there were by amplifying reference gene primers. Sequencing was performed with immunoSEQ multiplex PCR; in TCRdb, only in-frame clones are kept and a portion is missing. From that table come the V and J calls and clone size; the DNA was used to work out D and trimming. The sample has around 230,000 clones, 88% seen once; the top ten hold around 2.5%. The sequenced sample consisted of PBMCs or T cells enriched from blood (not recorded which). The receptor comes from a woman in her 40s with acute COVID-19.

The CDR3 loop reads CASSHALGSSGNTIYF. CDR3 nucleotides: TGTGCCAGCAGCCATGCTCTAGGGAGCTCTGGAAACACCATATATTTT. V is TRBV3-1 (or the pseudogene TRBV3-2) and J is TRBJ1-3; the D is unclear. The germline CDR1 and CDR2 sequences are LGHDT and YNNKEL (reference sequence). Deletions cut 3 bases from V and 0 bases from J, with 12 bases between. The CDR3 extends over 16 amino acids.